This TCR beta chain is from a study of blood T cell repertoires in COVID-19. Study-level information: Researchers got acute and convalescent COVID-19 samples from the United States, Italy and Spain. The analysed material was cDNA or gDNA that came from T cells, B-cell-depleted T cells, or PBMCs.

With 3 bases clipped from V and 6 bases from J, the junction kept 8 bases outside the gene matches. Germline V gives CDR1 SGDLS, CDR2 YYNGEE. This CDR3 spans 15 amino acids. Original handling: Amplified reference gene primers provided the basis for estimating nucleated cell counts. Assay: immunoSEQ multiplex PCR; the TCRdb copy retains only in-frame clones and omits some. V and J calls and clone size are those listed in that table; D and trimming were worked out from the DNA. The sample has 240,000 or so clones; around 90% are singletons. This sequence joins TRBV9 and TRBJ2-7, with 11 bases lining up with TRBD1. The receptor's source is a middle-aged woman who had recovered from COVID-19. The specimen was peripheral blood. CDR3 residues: CASSARDRGVVEQYF. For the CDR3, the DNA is TGTGCCAGCAGCGCTCGGGACAGGGGGGTTGTCGAGCAGTACTTC.